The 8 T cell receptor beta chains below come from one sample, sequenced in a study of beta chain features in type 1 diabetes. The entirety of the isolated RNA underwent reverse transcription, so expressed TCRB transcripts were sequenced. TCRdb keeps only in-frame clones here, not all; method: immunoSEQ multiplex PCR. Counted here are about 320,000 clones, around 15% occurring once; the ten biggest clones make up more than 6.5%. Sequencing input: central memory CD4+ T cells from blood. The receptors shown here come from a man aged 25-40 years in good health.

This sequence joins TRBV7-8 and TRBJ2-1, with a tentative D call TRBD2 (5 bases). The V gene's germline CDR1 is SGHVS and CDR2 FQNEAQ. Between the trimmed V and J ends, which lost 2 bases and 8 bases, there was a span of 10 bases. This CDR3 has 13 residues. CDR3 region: CASSLRVRDEQFF. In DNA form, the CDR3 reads TGTGCCAGCAGCTTAAGGGTGCGGGATGAGCAGTTCTTC.

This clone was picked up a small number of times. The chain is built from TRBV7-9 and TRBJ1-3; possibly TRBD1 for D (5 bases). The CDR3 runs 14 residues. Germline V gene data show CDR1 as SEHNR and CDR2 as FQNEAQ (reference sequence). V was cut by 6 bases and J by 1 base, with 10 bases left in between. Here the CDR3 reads CASRPGPSGNTIYF. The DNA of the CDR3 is TGTGCCAGCAGACCGGGGCCGTCTGGAAACACCATATATTTT.

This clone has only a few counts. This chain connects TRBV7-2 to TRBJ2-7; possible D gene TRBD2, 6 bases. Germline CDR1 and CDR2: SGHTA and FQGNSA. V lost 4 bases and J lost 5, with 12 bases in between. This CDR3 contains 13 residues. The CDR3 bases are TGTGCCAGCAGCTCGAGGACTACACACGAGCAGTACTTC. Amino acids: CASSSRTTHEQYF.

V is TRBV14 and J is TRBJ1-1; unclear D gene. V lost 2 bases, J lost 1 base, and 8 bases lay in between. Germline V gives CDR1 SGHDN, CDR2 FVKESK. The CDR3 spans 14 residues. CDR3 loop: CASSQSGRNTEAFF. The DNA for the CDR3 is TGTGCCAGCAGCCAAAGTGGGAGGAACACTGAAGCTTTCTTT.

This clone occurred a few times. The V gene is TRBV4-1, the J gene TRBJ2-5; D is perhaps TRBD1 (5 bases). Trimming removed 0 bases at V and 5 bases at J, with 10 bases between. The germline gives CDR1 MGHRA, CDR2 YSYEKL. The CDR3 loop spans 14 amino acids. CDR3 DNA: TGCGCCAGCAGCCAAGAAGGGGTAGGGGAGACCCAGTACTTC. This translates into CASSQEGVGETQYF.

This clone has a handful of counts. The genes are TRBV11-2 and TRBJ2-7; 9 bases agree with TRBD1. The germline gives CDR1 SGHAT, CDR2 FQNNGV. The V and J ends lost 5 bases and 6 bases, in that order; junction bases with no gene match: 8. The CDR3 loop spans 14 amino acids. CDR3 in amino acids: CASSPGQGLTEQYV. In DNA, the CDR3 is TGTGCCAGCAGCCCGGGACAGGGACTTACCGAGCAGTACGTC.

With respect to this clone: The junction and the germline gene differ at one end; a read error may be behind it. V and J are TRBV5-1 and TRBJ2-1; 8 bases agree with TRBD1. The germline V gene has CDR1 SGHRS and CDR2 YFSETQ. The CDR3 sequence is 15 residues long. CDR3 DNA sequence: TGCGCCGGCAGCACCGGGACAGGAAAGGCTAATGAGCAGTTCTTC. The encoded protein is CAGSTGTGKANEQFF. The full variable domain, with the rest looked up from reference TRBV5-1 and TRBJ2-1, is KAGVTQTPRYLIKTRGQQVTLSCSPISGHRSVSWYQQTPGQGLQFLFEYFSETQRNKGNFPGRFSGRQFSNSRSEMNVSTLELGDSALYLCAGSTGTGKANEQFFGPGTRLTVL.

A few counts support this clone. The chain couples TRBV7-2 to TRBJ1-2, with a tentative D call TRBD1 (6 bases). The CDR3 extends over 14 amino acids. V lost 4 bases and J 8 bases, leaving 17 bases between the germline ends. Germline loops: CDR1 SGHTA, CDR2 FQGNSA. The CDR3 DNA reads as TGTGCCAGCAGCTCCGACAGGACCACCGGCGGCTACACCTTC. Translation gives CASSSDRTTGGYTF. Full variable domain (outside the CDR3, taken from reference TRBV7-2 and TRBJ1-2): GAGVSQSPSNKVTEKGKDVELRCDPISGHTALYWYRQSLGQGLEFLIYFQGNSAPDKSGLPSDRFSAERTGGSVSTLTIQRTQQEDSAVYLCASSSDRTTGGYTFGSGTRLTVV.